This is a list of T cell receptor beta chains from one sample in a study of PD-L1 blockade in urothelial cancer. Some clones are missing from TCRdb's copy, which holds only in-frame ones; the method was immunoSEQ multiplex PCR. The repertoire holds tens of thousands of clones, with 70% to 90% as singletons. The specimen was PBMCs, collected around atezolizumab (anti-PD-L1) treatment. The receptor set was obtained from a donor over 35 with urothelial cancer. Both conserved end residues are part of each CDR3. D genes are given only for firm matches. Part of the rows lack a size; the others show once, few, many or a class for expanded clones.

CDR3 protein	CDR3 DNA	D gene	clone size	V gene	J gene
CAWTFGGNTIYF	TGTGCCTGGACCTTCGGTGGAAACACCATATATTTT	-	-	TRBV30	TRBJ1-3
CASSGRGIEGYTF	TGTGCCAGTAGTGGAAGGGGTATTGAGGGCTACACCTTC	-	-	TRBV19	TRBJ1-2
CASSYFVGGTGELFF	TGTGCCAGCAGTTATTTTGTGGGAGGGACCGGGGAGCTGTTTTTT	TRBD2	-	TRBV6-5	TRBJ2-2
CASSVHPSDRDFYGYTF	TGTGCCAGCAGTGTCCACCCCTCCGACAGGGACTTCTATGGCTACACCTTC	TRBD1	-	TRBV27	TRBJ1-2
CASSLSPRGQVKETQYF	TGTGCCAGCAGCTTAAGCCCCCGGGGACAGGTCAAAGAGACCCAGTACTTC	TRBD1	-	TRBV7-2	TRBJ2-5
CASSQTSGSGGETQYF	TGTGCCAGCAGCCAGACTAGCGGGAGTGGTGGAGAGACCCAGTACTTC	TRBD2	once	TRBV5-4	TRBJ2-5
CASSYTGGKDTQYF	TGTGCCAGCAGTTACACGGGGGGTAAGGATACGCAGTATTTT	TRBD2	-	TRBV6-5	TRBJ2-3
CASSLATGFGQETQYF	TGTGCCAGCAGCTTGGCCACAGGGTTTGGGCAAGAGACCCAGTACTTC	-	-	TRBV5-6	TRBJ2-5
CASSQDTRQGEQYF	TGCGCCAGCAGCCAAGATACCCGACAGGGCGAGCAGTACTTC	TRBD1	-	TRBV4-3	TRBJ2-7
CASRGQNQPQHF	TGTGCCAGCAGGGGACAGAATCAGCCCCAGCATTTT	TRBD1	few	TRBV6-1	TRBJ1-5
CASSAQETQYF	TGTGCCAGCAGCGCGCAAGAGACCCAGTACTTC	-	-	TRBV7-9	TRBJ2-5
CASSFGLGTGPRGEQFF	TGTGCCAGCAGCTTCGGACTCGGGACAGGCCCCCGTGGGGAGCAGTTCTTC	TRBD1	-	TRBV11-3	TRBJ2-1
CASSSGSGHSTDTQYF	TGTGCCAGCAGCTCCGGAAGCGGTCATAGCACAGATACGCAGTATTTT	-	-	TRBV7-9	TRBJ2-3
CASSLVGLAFTGELFF	TGTGCCAGCAGTTTAGTGGGACTAGCGTTCACCGGGGAGCTGTTTTTT	TRBD2	once	TRBV27	TRBJ2-2
CASSTRTGTKYEQYF	TGTGCCAGCAGCACGAGGACAGGGACGAAGTACGAGCAGTACTTC	TRBD1	-	TRBV7-8	TRBJ2-7
CASSADYPSYNEQFF	TGTGCCAGCAGCGCCGACTACCCATCCTACAATGAGCAGTTCTTC	-	-	TRBV7-9	TRBJ2-1
CASSAQGATGELFF	TGTGCCAGCAGCGCACAGGGGGCCACCGGGGAGCTGTTTTTT	TRBD1	few	TRBV7-2	TRBJ2-2
CASSPLAGGNTGELFF	TGTGCCAGCTCACCCCTAGCGGGAGGAAACACCGGGGAGCTGTTTTTT	TRBD2	-	TRBV18	TRBJ2-2
CASSSGQGAGYTF	TGTGCCAGCAGCTCAGGACAGGGGGCTGGCTACACCTTC	TRBD1	-	TRBV9	TRBJ1-2
CAWSATAGTQYF	TGTGCCTGGAGTGCAACGGCGGGTACGCAGTATTTT	-	-	TRBV30	TRBJ2-3
CASSFSQGGYTF	TGTGCCAGCAGTTTCTCCCAGGGGGGCTACACCTTC	-	-	TRBV28	TRBJ1-2
CASSAQGGEQYF	TGTGCCAGTAGTGCTCAGGGTGGCGAGCAGTACTTC	-	-	TRBV19	TRBJ2-7
CAISAPGTGDGYTF	TGTGCCATCAGTGCTCCCGGGACAGGGGATGGCTACACCTTC	TRBD1	-	TRBV10-3	TRBJ1-2
CASSLGPSGNTGELFF	TGTGCCAGCAGCTTGGGACCTAGCGGGAACACCGGGGAGCTGTTTTTT	TRBD2	-	TRBV5-4	TRBJ2-2
CASSASGSSYNEQFF	TGTGCCAGCAGCGCTAGCGGGAGCTCCTACAATGAGCAGTTCTTC	TRBD2	-	TRBV13	TRBJ2-1
CASSIGGGPQHF	TGTGCCAGTAGTATAGGGGGGGGGCCCCAGCATTTT	-	-	TRBV19	TRBJ1-5
CASSLTSPGASGRYEQYF	TGTGCCAGCAGCTTAACCAGCCCGGGGGCTAGCGGGAGGTACGAGCAGTACTTC	TRBD2	-	TRBV7-8	TRBJ2-7
CASSSSGITGETQYF	TGTGCCAGCAGCTCCTCCGGGATCACGGGAGAGACCCAGTACTTC	-	-	TRBV7-2	TRBJ2-5
CASTPGQGRAFF	TGTGCCAGCACCCCGGGACAGGGACGGGCTTTCTTT	TRBD1	few	TRBV28	TRBJ1-1
CASSASSSGSPDTQYF	TGCGCCAGCAGCGCCTCTTCTAGCGGGAGTCCGGATACGCAGTATTTT	TRBD2	-	TRBV5-1	TRBJ2-3
CASSLWLAGEVEQYF	TGTGCCAGCAGCTTATGGCTAGCGGGAGAGGTCGAGCAGTACTTC	TRBD2	-	TRBV7-2	TRBJ2-7
CAASEEDTQYF	TGTGCCGCCTCGGAGGAGGATACGCAGTATTTT	-	-	TRBV30	TRBJ2-3
CASSLVVNTEAFF	TGTGCCAGCAGTTTAGTGGTGAACACTGAAGCTTTCTTT	-	-	TRBV6-6	TRBJ1-1
CASSLGPANYGYTF	TGTGCCAGCAGCTTGGGCCCCGCTAACTATGGCTACACCTTC	-	-	TRBV7-2	TRBJ1-2